Presented here are 27 T cell receptor beta chains from one specimen sequenced in a study of cytomegalovirus exposure and HLA in healthy donors. In the PCR, 60 Vbeta and 13 Jbeta primers were used. Sequencing was performed with immunoSEQ multiplex PCR; in TCRdb, only in-frame clones are kept and a portion is missing. The sample shows 100,000 to 150,000 clones, roughly four fifths of them seen only once. Sequencing was carried out using PBMCs. Receptor source: a boy younger than 18 in good health and CMV-seronegative.

The table lists this clone with a few counts. This sequence joins TRBV30 and TRBJ1-2; 7 nucleotides line up with TRBD1. CDR3 length: 11 amino acids. Germline lookup yields CDR1 GTSNPN and CDR2 SVGIG (reference sequence). V lost 8 bases, J lost 7 bases, and 7 bases stayed unmatched. CDR3 amino acids: CAQTGDRGYTF. The CDR3 DNA follows: TGTGCCCAAACAGGGGATCGTGGCTACACCTTC.

Worth noting for this clone: An end of the junction does not agree with germline; a read error may underlie this. CDR3 region: CSSSPREARRTEAFF. CDR3 nucleotide sequence: TGTTCCAGCAGCCCGAGGGAGGCCCGGAGGACTGAAGCTTTCTTT. The chain joins TRBV7-9 to TRBJ1-1; D call uncertain. The CDR3 is 15 amino acids. The V gene's germline CDR1 is SEHNR and CDR2 FQNEAQ (reference sequence).

This chain joins TRBV5-1 and TRBJ2-7, with D perhaps matching TRBD2 (6 bases). The ends were cut back, 1 base at V and 9 bases at J, with 17 bases in the middle. CDR1 is SGHRS and CDR2 is YFSETQ in the germline V gene. The CDR3 runs 14 residues. Here the CDR3 DNA reads TGCGCCAGCAGCTTGACGGGGGAGGTAGAAGGGCAGTACTTC. This translates into CASSLTGEVEGQYF.

The rearrangement uses TRBV6-6 and TRBJ1-1, with D unclear. Trimming stripped 4 bases from V and 0 bases from J, with 6 bases between. The CDR3 is made up of 13 amino acids. Germline V CDR1 and CDR2: MNHNY, SVGAGI (reference sequence). CDR3 in amino acids: CASSLSVNTEAFF. CDR3 sequence (DNA): TGTGCCAGCAGTTTATCGGTGAACACTGAAGCTTTCTTT.

This chain connects TRBV29-1 to TRBJ1-1; 7 bases map to TRBD1. The germline V gene has CDR1 SQVTM and CDR2 ANQGSEA. The ends lost 6 bases at V and 5 bases at J; junction bases unmatched: 6. This CDR3 has 12 amino acids. CDR3: CSVQGVWTEAFF. The CDR3 nucleotides are TGCAGCGTGCAGGGGGTATGGACTGAAGCTTTCTTT. Using reference TRBV29-1 and TRBJ1-1 for the parts outside the CDR3, the full variable domain is SAVISQKPSRDICQRGTSLTIQCQVDSQVTMMFWYRQQPGQSLTLIATANQGSEATYESGFVIDKFPISRPNLTFSTLTVSNMSPEDSSIYLCSVQGVWTEAFFGQGTRLTVV.

A note on this clone: The sample carries other DNA sequences with the same CDR3. V gene TRBV30 combines with J gene TRBJ2-1; a possible D gene is TRBD2 (5 bases). This CDR3 comprises 13 residues. Trimming removed 4 bases at V and 0 bases at J, with 7 bases between. CDR1 is GTSNPN and CDR2 is SVGIG in the germline V gene (reference sequence). CDR3 amino acids: CAWIRGSYNEQFF. CDR3 nucleotide sequence: TGTGCCTGGATCCGGGGCTCCTACAATGAGCAGTTCTTC.

The CDR3 is CASSYAGGSSYNEQFF. CDR3 DNA sequence: TGTGCCAGCAGTTACGCGGGCGGGAGCTCCTACAATGAGCAGTTCTTC. V gene TRBV6-5 combines with J gene TRBJ2-1, with 7 nucleotides matching TRBD2. Germline V lookup: CDR1 MNHEY, CDR2 SVGAGI. The CDR3 runs to 16 residues. The trim removed 2 bases at V and 0 bases at J, leaving 4 bases unmatched.

The chain combines TRBV4-3 with TRBJ2-7; tentatively, D is TRBD2 (6 bases). V lost 4 bases, J lost 4 bases, and 17 bases lay in between. The CDR3 has 15 amino acids. Germline V gene sequence: CDR1 LGHNA, CDR2 YSLEER. The CDR3 DNA follows: TGCGCCAGCAGCCCAGAGGTAGGAGGGAGTTACGAGCAGTACTTC. It specifies CASSPEVGGSYEQYF.

Only a few counts were recorded for this clone. The genes are TRBV4-2 and TRBJ2-7; TRBD2 agrees at 7 bases. CDR3 length: 15 residues. The V gene's germline CDR1 is LGHNA and CDR2 YNFKEQ. After removal of 3 bases from V and 5 bases from J, the junction contained 10 bases not matched to a gene. In nucleotides, the CDR3 is TGTGCCAGCAGCCACGAACTGGTAGGGAGGGACGAGCAGTACTTC. Protein product: CASSHELVGRDEQYF.

This chain uses TRBV6-5 with TRBJ2-7, with 8 bases matching TRBD2. With 4 bases clipped from V and 7 bases from J, the junction kept 9 bases outside the gene matches. Germline assignment: CDR1 MNHEY and CDR2 SVGAGI. The CDR3 loop spans 14 amino acids. This CDR3 reads CASSWRAGAWEQYF. CDR3 nucleotides: TGTGCCAGCAGTTGGCGAGCGGGAGCTTGGGAGCAGTACTTC.

This clone was recorded a few times. The chain carries TRBV12-5 and TRBJ2-7, with D unclear. The germline V gene has CDR1 LGHNT and CDR2 FRNRAP. This CDR3 region has 12 residues. Trimming cost V 6 bases and J 2 bases, with 8 bases left between them. Written as DNA, the CDR3 is TGTGCTAGTGGAGGAGTTACCTACGAGCAGTACTTC. As protein: CASGGVTYEQYF.

The genes are TRBV4-1 and TRBJ2-1; D is uncertain. This CDR3 is built from 13 residues. CDR1 is MGHRA and CDR2 is YSYEKL in the germline V gene. V lost 8 bases and J 7 bases, leaving 15 bases between the germline ends. The CDR3 coding sequence is TGCGCCAGCGCGCCCCTCCCCGCGAATGAGCAGTTCTTC. Its protein is CASAPLPANEQFF.

In regard to this clone: A read error may produce the germline difference seen at one junction end. This chain uses TRBV4-1 with TRBJ1-1; tentatively, D is TRBD1 (6 bases). Germline CDR1 and CDR2: MGHRA and YSYEKL. The CDR3 has 13 amino acids. CDR3 nucleotide sequence: TGCGCCAGCAGCCAAGATTTTTCGGGACAAGCAAAGTTT. Translated: CASSQDFSGQAKF.

J is TRBJ2-7 and V is TRBV5-5; possible D gene TRBD1, 5 bases. The germline gives CDR1 SGHKS, CDR2 YYEKEE (reference sequence). The ends were cut back, 5 bases at V and 0 bases at J, with 12 bases in the middle. The length of the CDR3 is 14 residues. In nucleotides, the CDR3 is TGTGCCAGCAGTTGGGGCTTTACCTCCTACGAGCAGTACTTC. Protein sequence: CASSWGFTSYEQYF.

The rearrangement links TRBV6-5 to TRBJ2-7; 13 nucleotides line up with TRBD2. Germline V gene data show CDR1 as MNHEY and CDR2 as SVGAGI. The CDR3 extends over 13 amino acids. Trimming cost V 8 bases and J 13 bases; bases outside gene matches: 11. Here the CDR3 reads CASGFGLAGDTYF. In DNA form, the CDR3 reads TGTGCCAGCGGCTTCGGACTAGCGGGAGACACCTACTTC.

The genes are TRBV9 and TRBJ1-4; possibly TRBD1 for D (5 bases). With 7 bases removed from V and 8 bases from J, the gap between germline ends came to 15 bases. Germline V CDR1 and CDR2: SGDLS, YYNGEE. The CDR3 sequence is 13 residues long. The CDR3 sequence is CASRPTGGEKLFF. The CDR3 DNA reads as TGTGCCAGCCGCCCGACGGGGGGAGAAAAACTGTTTTTT.

In this sample, this clone turned up a few times. For the CDR3, the DNA is TGTGCCAGCAGCTTAGGGAGTGGGACTGAAGCTTTCTTT. It is translated as CASSLGSGTEAFF. The chain uses TRBV7-9 and TRBJ1-1; D unclear. Deletions cut 1 base from V and 5 bases from J, with 8 bases between. CDR1 and CDR2 (germline): SEHNR, FQNEAQ (reference sequence). CDR3 size: 13 residues.

This rearrangement joins TRBV18 to TRBJ1-3, with a possible D match to TRBD1 (6 bases). The CDR3 has 14 residues. V lost 4 bases and J lost 3, with 10 bases in between. Germline CDR1 and CDR2: KGHSH and LQKENI. CDR3 in amino acids: CASSLQGYGNTIYF. The CDR3 DNA sequence: TGTGCCAGCTCACTACAGGGTTATGGAAACACCATATATTTT.

CDR3 bases: TGTGCCAGCGCCCCCAGGGAACTCTACGAGCAGTACTTC. Its translation: CASAPRELYEQYF. The chain combines TRBV6-1 with TRBJ2-7, with D possibly TRBD1 on 5 matching bases. The germline V gene encodes CDR1 MNHNS and CDR2 SASEGT. This CDR3 spans 13 amino acids. V was pared by 8 bases and J by 3 bases, with 14 bases between.

The CDR3 region has the DNA TGCGCCAGCAGTCATCGACAGGATCTAGCCAAAAACATTCAGTACTTC. This sequence encodes CASSHRQDLAKNIQYF. J is TRBJ2-4 and V is TRBV23-1; TRBD1 is a possible D gene (6 bases). TRBV23-1 is an ORF, with its function uncertain. V lost 3 bases and J lost 0, with 12 bases in between. The CDR3 has 16 amino acids.

This clone was counted once. This rearrangement joins TRBV4-2 to TRBJ1-2, with 12 bases identical to TRBD1. Trimming took 0 bases from V and 3 from J; bases not matched to a gene: 8. This CDR3 is built from 18 residues. Looked up from germline, CDR1 is LGHNA and CDR2 is YNFKEQ. The CDR3 sequence is CASSQDWGTGGWDYGYTF. As DNA, the CDR3 is TGTGCCAGCAGCCAAGATTGGGGGACAGGGGGCTGGGACTATGGCTACACCTTC.

This sequence joins TRBV19 and TRBJ1-3, with D possibly TRBD1 on 6 matching bases. This CDR3 is built from 14 residues. V was cut by 11 bases and J by 0 bases, with 14 bases left in between. The germline CDR1 and CDR2 sequences are LNHDA and SQIVND (reference sequence). The CDR3 DNA follows: TGTGCCTCTAGGGGGTCCTCCTCTGGAAACACCATATATTTT. Residues: CASRGSSSGNTIYF.

The chain uses TRBV6-6 and TRBJ1-5; no clear D. CDR3 length equals 13 residues. V was pared by 4 bases and J by 4 bases, with 8 bases between. CDR1 is MNHNY and CDR2 is SVGAGI in the germline V gene (reference sequence). CDR3 loop: CASSLTQNQPQHF. In nucleotides, the CDR3 is TGTGCCAGCAGTTTGACACAAAATCAGCCCCAGCATTTT.

The rearrangement links TRBV28 to TRBJ2-5, with D perhaps TRBD2 (5 bases). Germline CDR1 MDHEN, CDR2 SYDVKM. The CDR3 contains 14 residues. The V and J ends lost 4 bases and 2 bases respectively, with 11 bases between them. The CDR3 loop reads CASSSRGLQETQYF. The CDR3 DNA reads as TGTGCCAGCAGTTCCCGGGGATTACAAGAGACCCAGTACTTC.

The chain has TRBV7-6 and TRBJ2-1, with TRBD1 identical over 7 bases. The CDR3 totals 14 residues. From germline, CDR1 is SGHVS and CDR2 FNYEAQ. After removal of 1 base from V and 8 bases from J, the junction contained 5 bases not matched to a gene. The CDR3 here is CASSLVATGYEQFF. The DNA for the CDR3 is TGTGCCAGCAGCTTAGTAGCGACAGGGTATGAGCAGTTCTTC.

This sequence joins TRBV4-2 and TRBJ2-3, with TRBD2 matching over 7 bases. Germline CDR1 LGHNA, CDR2 YNFKEQ. The trim removed 3 bases at V and 5 bases at J, leaving 20 bases unmatched. The CDR3 totals 19 residues. The CDR3 sequence is CASSQGLLREVLLRDTQYF. CDR3 bases: TGTGCCAGCAGCCAGGGTCTTCTTCGGGAGGTCCTCTTACGAGATACGCAGTATTTT.

J is TRBJ2-1 and V is TRBV19, with TRBD2 matching 16 bases. The CDR3 has 15 residues. V was pared by 4 bases and J by 12 bases, with 6 bases of the junction left unmatched. Germline CDR1 is LNHDA and CDR2 is SQIVND (reference sequence). CDR3 sequence: CASSTGTSGRVRQFF. The CDR3, as DNA: TGTGCCAGTAGTACCGGGACTAGCGGGAGGGTGAGGCAGTTCTTC.